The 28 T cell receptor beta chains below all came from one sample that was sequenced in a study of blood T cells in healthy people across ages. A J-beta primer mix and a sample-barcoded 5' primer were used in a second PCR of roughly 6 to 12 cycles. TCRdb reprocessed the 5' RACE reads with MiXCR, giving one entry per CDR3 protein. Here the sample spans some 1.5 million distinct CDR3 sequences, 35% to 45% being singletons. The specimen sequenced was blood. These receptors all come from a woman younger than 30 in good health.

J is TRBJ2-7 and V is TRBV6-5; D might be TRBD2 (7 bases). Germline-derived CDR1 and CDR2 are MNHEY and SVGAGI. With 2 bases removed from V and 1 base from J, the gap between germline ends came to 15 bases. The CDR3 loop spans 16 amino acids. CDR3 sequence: CASSYGGGRSSYEQYF. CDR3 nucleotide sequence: TGTGCCAGCAGTTACGGGGGGGGGCGGTCGTCCTACGAGCAGTACTTC.

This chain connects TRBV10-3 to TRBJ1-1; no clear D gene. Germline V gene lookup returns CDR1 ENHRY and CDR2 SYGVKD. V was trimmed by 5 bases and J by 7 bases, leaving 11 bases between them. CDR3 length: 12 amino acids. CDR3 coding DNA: TGTGCCATCAGTTCCAACAGAGATGAAGCTTTCTTT. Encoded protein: CAISSNRDEAFF.

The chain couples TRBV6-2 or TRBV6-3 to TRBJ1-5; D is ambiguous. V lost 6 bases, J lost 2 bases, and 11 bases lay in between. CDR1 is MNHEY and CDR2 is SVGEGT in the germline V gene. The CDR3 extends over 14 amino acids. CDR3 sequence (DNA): TGTGCCAGCAGCCAGATCGACGGCAATCAGCCCCAGCATTTT. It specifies CASSQIDGNQPQHF.

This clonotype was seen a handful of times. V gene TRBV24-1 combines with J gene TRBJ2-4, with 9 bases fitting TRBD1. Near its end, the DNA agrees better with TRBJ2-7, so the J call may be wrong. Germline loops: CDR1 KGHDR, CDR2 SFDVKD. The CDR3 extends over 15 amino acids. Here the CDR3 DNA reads TGTGCCACCAGTGATCCGGGACAGGGAAGCGACGAGCAGTACTTC. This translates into CATSDPGQGSDEQYF.

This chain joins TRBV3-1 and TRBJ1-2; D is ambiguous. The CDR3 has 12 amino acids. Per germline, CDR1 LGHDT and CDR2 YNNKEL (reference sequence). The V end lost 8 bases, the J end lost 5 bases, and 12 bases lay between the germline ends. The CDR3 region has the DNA TGTGCCAGCCAAGGTACACATTATGGCTACACCTTC. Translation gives CASQGTHYGYTF.

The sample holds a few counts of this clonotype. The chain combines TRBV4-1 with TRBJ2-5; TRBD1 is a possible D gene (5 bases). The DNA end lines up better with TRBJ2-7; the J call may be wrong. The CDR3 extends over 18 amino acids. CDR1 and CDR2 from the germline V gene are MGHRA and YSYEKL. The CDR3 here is CASSQDSVRVGRGFEQYF. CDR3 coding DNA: TGCGCCAGCAGCCAAGATTCCGTTCGAGTGGGTAGGGGATTCGAGCAGTACTTC.

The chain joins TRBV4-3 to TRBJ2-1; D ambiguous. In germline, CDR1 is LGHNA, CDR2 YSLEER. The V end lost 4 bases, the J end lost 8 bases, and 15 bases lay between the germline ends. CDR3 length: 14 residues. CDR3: CASSPSTFIYEQFF. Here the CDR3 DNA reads TGCGCCAGCAGCCCTAGTACCTTTATCTATGAGCAGTTCTTC.

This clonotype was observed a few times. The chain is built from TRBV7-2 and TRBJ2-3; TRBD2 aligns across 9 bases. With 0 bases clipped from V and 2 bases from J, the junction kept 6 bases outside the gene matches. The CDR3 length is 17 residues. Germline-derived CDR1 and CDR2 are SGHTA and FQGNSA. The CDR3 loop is CASSLASSGAPTDTQYF. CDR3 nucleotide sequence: TGTGCCAGCAGCTTAGCGTCTAGCGGGGCCCCCACAGATACGCAGTATTTT.

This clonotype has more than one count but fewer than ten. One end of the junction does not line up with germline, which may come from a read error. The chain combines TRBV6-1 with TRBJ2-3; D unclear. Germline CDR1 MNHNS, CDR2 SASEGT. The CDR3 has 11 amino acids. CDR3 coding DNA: TGTGCCAGCAGTAAAGCTTCTACGCAGTATTTT. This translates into CASSKASTQYF.

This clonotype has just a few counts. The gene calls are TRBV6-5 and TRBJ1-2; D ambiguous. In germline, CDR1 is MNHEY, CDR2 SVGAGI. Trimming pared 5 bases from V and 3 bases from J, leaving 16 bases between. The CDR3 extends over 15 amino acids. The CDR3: CASSAPGKMYYGYTF. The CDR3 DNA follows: TGTGCCAGCAGTGCCCCGGGGAAAATGTACTATGGCTACACCTTC.

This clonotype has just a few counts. The DNA for the CDR3 is TGTGCCTGGAGCCTGCGCCTCCAAGAGACCCAGTACTTC. This encodes CAWSLRLQETQYF. This chain connects TRBV30 to TRBJ2-5; D unclear. Deletions cut 3 bases from V and 1 base from J, with 9 bases between. This CDR3 contains 13 residues. Germline V gives CDR1 GTSNPN, CDR2 SVGIG (reference sequence). The full variable domain, its missing parts supplied by reference TRBV30 and TRBJ2-5, is SQTIHQWPATLVQPVGSPLSLECTVEGTSNPNLYWYRQAAGRGLQLLFYSVGIGQISSEVPQNLSASRPQDRQFILSSKKLLLSDSGFYLCAWSLRLQETQYFGPGTRLLVL.

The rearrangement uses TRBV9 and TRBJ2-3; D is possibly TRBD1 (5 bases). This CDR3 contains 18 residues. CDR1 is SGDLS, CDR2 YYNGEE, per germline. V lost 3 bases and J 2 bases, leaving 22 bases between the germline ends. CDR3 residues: CASSGAGPTVGPTDTQYF. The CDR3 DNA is TGTGCCAGCAGCGGCGCCGGTCCGACAGTGGGCCCCACAGATACGCAGTATTTT.

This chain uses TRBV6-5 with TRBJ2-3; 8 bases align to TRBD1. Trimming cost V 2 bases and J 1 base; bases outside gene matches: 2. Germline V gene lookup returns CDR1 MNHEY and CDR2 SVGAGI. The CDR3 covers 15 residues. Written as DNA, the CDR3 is TGTGCCAGCAGTTACGTGACAGGGGGCACAGATACGCAGTATTTT. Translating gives CASSYVTGGTDTQYF.

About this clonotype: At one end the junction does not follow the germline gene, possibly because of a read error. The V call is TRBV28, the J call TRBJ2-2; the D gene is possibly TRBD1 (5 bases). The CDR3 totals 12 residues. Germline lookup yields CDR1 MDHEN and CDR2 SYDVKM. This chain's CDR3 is CASPGNAGELFF. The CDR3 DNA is TGTGCCAGTCCAGGGAACGCCGGGGAGCTGTTTTTT.

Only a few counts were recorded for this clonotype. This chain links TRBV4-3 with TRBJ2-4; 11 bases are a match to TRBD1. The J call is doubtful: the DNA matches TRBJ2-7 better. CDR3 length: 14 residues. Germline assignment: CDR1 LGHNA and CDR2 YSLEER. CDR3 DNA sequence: TGCGCCAGCAGCCATGGGACAGGGGGGTGCGAGCAGTACTTC. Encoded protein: CASSHGTGGCEQYF.

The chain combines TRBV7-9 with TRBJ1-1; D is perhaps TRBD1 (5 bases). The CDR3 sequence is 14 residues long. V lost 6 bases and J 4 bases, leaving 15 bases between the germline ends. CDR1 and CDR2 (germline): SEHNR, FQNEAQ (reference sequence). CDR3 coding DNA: TGTGCCAGCAGTCGCGGGGCAGAGGCCACTGAAGCTTTCTTT. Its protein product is CASSRGAEATEAFF.

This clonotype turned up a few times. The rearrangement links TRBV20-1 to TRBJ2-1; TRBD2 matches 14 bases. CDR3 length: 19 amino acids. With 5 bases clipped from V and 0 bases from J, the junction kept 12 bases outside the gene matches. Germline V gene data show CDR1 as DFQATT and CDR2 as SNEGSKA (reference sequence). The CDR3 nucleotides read TGCAGTGCTCGCACCACCGGGACTAGCGGGGGAGACTCCTACAATGAGCAGTTCTTC. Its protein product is CSARTTGTSGGDSYNEQFF.

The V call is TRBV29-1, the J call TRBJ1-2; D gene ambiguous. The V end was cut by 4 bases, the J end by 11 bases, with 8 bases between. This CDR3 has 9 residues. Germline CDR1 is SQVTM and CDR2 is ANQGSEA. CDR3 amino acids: CSVGAAYTF. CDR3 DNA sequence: TGCAGCGTTGGGGCCGCGTACACCTTC.

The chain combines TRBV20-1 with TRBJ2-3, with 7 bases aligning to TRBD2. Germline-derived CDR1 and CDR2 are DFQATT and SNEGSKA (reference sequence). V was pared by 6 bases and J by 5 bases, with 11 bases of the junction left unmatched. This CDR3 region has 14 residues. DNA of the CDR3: TGCAGTGCCCGAAGGCGGGAGTCCGAAGATACGCAGTATTTT. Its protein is CSARRRESEDTQYF.

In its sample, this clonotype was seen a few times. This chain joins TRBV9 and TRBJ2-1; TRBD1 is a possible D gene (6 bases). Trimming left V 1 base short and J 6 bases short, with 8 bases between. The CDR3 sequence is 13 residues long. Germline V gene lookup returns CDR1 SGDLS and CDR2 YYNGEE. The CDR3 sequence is CASSVPGVNEQFF. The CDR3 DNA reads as TGTGCCAGCAGCGTACCAGGGGTCAATGAGCAGTTCTTC. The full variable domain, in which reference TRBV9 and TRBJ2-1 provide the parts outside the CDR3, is DSGVTQTPKHLITATGQRVTLRCSPRSGDLSVYWYQQSLDQGLQFLIQYYNGEERAKGNILERFSAQQFPDLHSELNLSSLELGDSALYFCASSVPGVNEQFFGPGTRLTVL.

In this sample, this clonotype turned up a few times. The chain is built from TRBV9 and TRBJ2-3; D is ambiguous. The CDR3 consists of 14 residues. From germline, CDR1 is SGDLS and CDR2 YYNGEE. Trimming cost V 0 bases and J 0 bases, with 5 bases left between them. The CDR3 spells CASSVDLSTDTQYF. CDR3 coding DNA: TGTGCCAGCAGCGTAGATCTCAGCACAGATACGCAGTATTTT.

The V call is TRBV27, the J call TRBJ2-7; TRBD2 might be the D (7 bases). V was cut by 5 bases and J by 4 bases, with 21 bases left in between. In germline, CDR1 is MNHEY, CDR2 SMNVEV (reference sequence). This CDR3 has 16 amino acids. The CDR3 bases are TGTGCCAGCAGTCCTCCCCGAAGGGGGGGCGCATACGAGCAGTACTTC. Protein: CASSPPRRGGAYEQYF.

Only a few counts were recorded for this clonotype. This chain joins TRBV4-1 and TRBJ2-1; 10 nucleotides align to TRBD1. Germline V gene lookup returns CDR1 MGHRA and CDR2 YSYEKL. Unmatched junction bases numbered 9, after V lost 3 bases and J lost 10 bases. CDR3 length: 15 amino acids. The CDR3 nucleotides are TGCGCCAGCAGCCATTCCGGGACAGGGGTTAAGGAGCAGTTCTTC. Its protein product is CASSHSGTGVKEQFF.

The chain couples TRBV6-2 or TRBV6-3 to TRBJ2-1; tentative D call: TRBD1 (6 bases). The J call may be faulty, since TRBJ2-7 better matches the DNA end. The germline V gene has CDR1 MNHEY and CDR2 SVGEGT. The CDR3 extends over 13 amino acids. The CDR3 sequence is CASRLDSYNEQYF. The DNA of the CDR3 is TGTGCCAGCAGGCTGGACAGCTACAATGAGCAGTACTTC.

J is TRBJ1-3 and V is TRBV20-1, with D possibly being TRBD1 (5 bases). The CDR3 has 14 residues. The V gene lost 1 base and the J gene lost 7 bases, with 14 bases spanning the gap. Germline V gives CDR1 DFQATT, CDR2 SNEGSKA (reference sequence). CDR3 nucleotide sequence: TGCAGTGCTAGAGTGGAGCAGGGATCCAACACCATATATTTT. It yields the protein CSARVEQGSNTIYF.

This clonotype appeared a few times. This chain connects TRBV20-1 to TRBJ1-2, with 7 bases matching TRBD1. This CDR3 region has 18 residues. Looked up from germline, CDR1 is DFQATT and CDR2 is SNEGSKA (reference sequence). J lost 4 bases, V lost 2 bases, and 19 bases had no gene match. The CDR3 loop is CSARNYLDRASEGYGYTF. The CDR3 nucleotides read TGCAGTGCTAGAAACTACCTCGACAGGGCTTCAGAGGGCTATGGCTACACCTTC.

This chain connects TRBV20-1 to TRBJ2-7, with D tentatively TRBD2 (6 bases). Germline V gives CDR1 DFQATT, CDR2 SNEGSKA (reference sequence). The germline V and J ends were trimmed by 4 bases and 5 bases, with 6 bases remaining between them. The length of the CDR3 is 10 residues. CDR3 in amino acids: CSATGDEQYF. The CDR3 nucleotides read TGCAGTGCTACGGGGGACGAGCAGTACTTC.

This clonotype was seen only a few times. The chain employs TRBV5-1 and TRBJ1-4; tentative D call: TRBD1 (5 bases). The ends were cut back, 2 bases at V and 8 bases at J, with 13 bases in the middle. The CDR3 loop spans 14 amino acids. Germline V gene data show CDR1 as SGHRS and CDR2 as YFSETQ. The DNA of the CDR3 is TGCGCCAGCAGCTTAACGGGACGGACGGAAAAACTGTTTTTT. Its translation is CASSLTGRTEKLFF.